The T cell receptor beta chain under discussion was sequenced for a study of lymphopenia after photon versus proton radiotherapy. Sequencing was performed with immunoSEQ multiplex PCR; in TCRdb, only in-frame clones are kept and a portion is missing. Among several thousand clones listed, approximately 89% were seen once. V was trimmed by 1 base and J by 8 bases, leaving 16 bases between them. The CDR3 is made up of 15 amino acids. Germline V gives CDR1 SGHNT, CDR2 YYREEE (reference sequence). The V call is TRBV5-4, the J call TRBJ2-4; either TRBD1 or TRBD2 may supply D (6 bases each). The receptor comes from a man aged 80 or over with cholangiocarcinoma. The sample consisted of peripheral blood, taken from a patient treated with photon-based radiotherapy. The CDR3, as DNA: TGTGCCAGCAGCTTGCCCGGACAGCGGAGGGACATTCAGTACTTC. Translating it yields CASSLPGQRRDIQYF.